The T cell receptor beta chain under discussion was sequenced for a study of control samples from healthy donors and cancer patients. Using immunoSEQ multiplex PCR, the repertoire was profiled, and TCRdb retains in-frame clones only, with some absent. The top ten hold roughly 7.2% of the sample, which has about 78,000 clones, around 90% seen once. V lost 11 bases and J lost 3, with 16 bases in between. From germline, CDR1 is MNHNY and CDR2 SVGAGI (reference sequence). The CDR3 is 13 residues long. The sequencing sample was made of blood. The sequence was obtained from a woman aged 55-75 years in good health. This chain joins TRBV6-6 and TRBJ1-1; D call uncertain. The CDR3 loop reads CALSRVADTEAFF. The CDR3 DNA follows: TGTGCCCTCAGTCGGGTGGCTGACACTGAAGCTTTCTTT.